The rows below give T cell receptor beta chains drawn from one sample of a study of memory CD4+ T cells and cytomegalovirus serostatus. The protocol was immunoSEQ multiplex PCR, while the TCRdb copy is restricted to in-frame clones and leaves out a portion. Of 85,000 to 100,000 clones detected, 75% to 90% appear once; the ten largest clones hold roughly 4%. Sequenced material: memory CD4+ T cells from blood. These TCRs come from an adult in good health and CMV-seropositive. CDR3s include the opening cysteine and the closing phenylalanine or tryptophan. The D gene is left open where the match is weak. A clone size is listed for some rows: how often the clone was seen (once, few, many), or a class if it is expanded.

D	size	V	J	CDR3	DNA
-	-	TRBV7-8	TRBJ2-1	CASSFRGRMNDEQFF	-
-	-	TRBV29-1	TRBJ2-3	CSVKDFFVADTQYF	TGCAGCGTGAAGGACTTTTTTGTTGCCGATACGCAGTATTTT
-	-	TRBV7-8	TRBJ2-1	CASSLGEGYNEQFF	TGTGCCAGCAGCTTAGGCGAGGGCTACAATGAGCAGTTCTTC
-	-	TRBV7-9	TRBJ2-2	CASSLGGNRGTGELFF	TGTGCCAGCAGCTTAGGCGGGAATCGGGGCACCGGGGAGCTGTTTTTT
-	-	TRBV5-4	TRBJ1-2	CASSLSSIYGYTF	TGTGCCAGCAGCTTGTCTTCGATCTATGGCTACACCTTC
-	once	TRBV15	TRBJ2-1	CATSRDRGRARSSYNEQFF	TGTGCCACCAGCAGAGATCGGGGGAGAGCGAGGAGCTCCTACAATGAGCAGTTCTTC
TRBD2	-	TRBV5-6	TRBJ2-7	CASSLSAGGSYEQYF	TGTGCCAGCAGCTTGTCAGCGGGAGGGTCCTACGAGCAGTACTTC
TRBD2	-	TRBV9	TRBJ2-1	CASSVEWRGAGFYNEQFF	TGTGCCAGCAGCGTAGAGTGGAGGGGAGCGGGATTCTACAATGAGCAGTTCTTC
-	-	TRBV5-1	TRBJ2-3	CASSLYPSGSTDTQYF	TGCGCCAGCAGCTTGTATCCCAGCGGGAGCACAGATACGCAGTATTTT
-	-	TRBV27	TRBJ1-4	CASSQYTARTEKLFF	TGTGCCAGCAGCCAATACACCGCACGAACCGAAAAACTGTTTTTT
-	few	TRBV7-2	TRBJ2-4	CASSLGLGDIQYF	TGTGCCAGCAGCTTGGGGTTGGGAGACATTCAGTACTTC
-	few	TRBV14	TRBJ2-5	CASSQAPKETQYF	TGTGCCAGCAGCCAAGCCCCGAAAGAGACCCAGTACTTC
-	-	TRBV11-2	TRBJ2-7	CASSNLGDEQYF	TGTGCCAGCAGCAATTTGGGGGACGAGCAGTACTTC
-	-	TRBV7-9	TRBJ2-7	CASSPSYEQYF	TGTGCCAGCAGCCCATCCTACGAGCAGTACTTC
-	-	TRBV28	TRBJ2-7	CASSLVLAVGEQYF	TGTGCCAGCAGTTTAGTACTAGCAGTAGGGGAGCAGTACTTC
-	-	TRBV18	TRBJ2-7	CASSQGDTVSYEQYF	TGTGCCAGCTCACAGGGGGACACCGTCTCCTACGAGCAGTACTTC
-	few	TRBV28	TRBJ1-1	CASSLPNLLAFF	TGTGCCAGCAGTTTGCCCAACCTTTTAGCTTTCTTT
-	-	TRBV9	TRBJ2-3	CASSGRQTRTDTQYF	TGTGCCAGCAGCGGCCGACAGACCCGCACAGATACGCAGTATTTT
TRBD2	few	TRBV2	TRBJ2-1	CASSYSGLAGDNEQFF	TGTGCCAGCAGTTATTCCGGGCTAGCGGGGGACAATGAGCAGTTCTTC
TRBD1	-	TRBV6-1	TRBJ2-5	CASRQGFVQETQYF	TGTGCCAGCAGACAGGGGTTTGTCCAAGAGACCCAGTACTTC
-	few	TRBV29-1	TRBJ1-1	CSVVRIVDTEAFF	TGCAGCGTTGTTCGGATAGTTGACACTGAAGCTTTCTTT
-	-	TRBV19	TRBJ2-2	CASSRETGRDTGELFF	TGTGCCAGTAGTAGAGAGACAGGGAGGGACACCGGGGAGCTGTTTTTT
TRBD2	-	TRBV4-2	TRBJ2-1	CASSQDTRERYNEQFF	TGTGCCAGCAGCCAAGATACGCGGGAGCGGTACAATGAGCAGTTCTTC
-	few	TRBV28	TRBJ2-1	CASSLFSSSSYNEQFF	TGTGCCAGCAGTTTATTTTCTAGCAGCTCCTACAATGAGCAGTTCTTC
-	-	TRBV18	TRBJ1-1	CASYRQVGTGLNTEAFF	TGTGCCAGCTACCGGCAGGTGGGGACGGGGTTGAACACTGAAGCTTTCTTT
-	-	TRBV18	TRBJ1-1	CASSRRADSTEAFF	TGTGCCAGCTCTAGGCGAGCGGACAGCACTGAAGCTTTCTTT
TRBD1	-	TRBV18	TRBJ2-4	CASSPTGAQSKNIQYF	TGTGCCAGCTCCCCGACAGGGGCTCAGTCCAAAAACATTCAGTACTTC
-	-	TRBV28	TRBJ2-7	CASTKTGYEQYF	TGTGCCAGCACTAAGACAGGATACGAGCAGTACTTC
TRBD2	-	TRBV19	TRBJ2-2	CASSIGASGSSVGELFF	TGTGCCAGTAGTATAGGGGCTAGCGGGAGCTCAGTCGGGGAGCTGTTTTTT
-	-	TRBV19	TRBJ1-1	CASSAQRNTEAFF	TGTGCCAGTAGTGCCCAGAGGAACACTGAAGCTTTCTTT
-	-	TRBV19	TRBJ1-2	CASSPRGGDYTF	TGTGCCAGTAGTCCACGGGGAGGCGACTACACCTTC
-	-	TRBV5-1	TRBJ2-3	CASSFEPGPGTDTQYF	TGCGCCAGCAGCTTTGAACCGGGCCCTGGCACAGATACGCAGTATTTT
-	-	TRBV6-5	TRBJ1-2	CASRTGNYGYTF	TGTGCCAGCAGGACAGGCAACTATGGCTACACCTTC
TRBD1	few	TRBV28	TRBJ1-2	CASRSDRNHYTF	TGTGCCAGCAGATCGGACAGGAATCACTACACCTTC
-	-	TRBV7-2	TRBJ2-4	CASSALGNIQYF	TGTGCCAGCTCCGCCCTGGGAAACATTCAGTACTTC
TRBD2	-	TRBV7-9	TRBJ2-3	CASSFRTSGRENTQYF	TGTGCCAGCAGCTTCCGGACTAGCGGGAGGGAAAATACGCAGTATTTT
TRBD1	-	TRBV5-1	TRBJ2-2	CASSLNRGGTGELFF	TGCGCCAGCAGCTTGAACAGGGGTGGGACCGGGGAGCTGTTTTTT
TRBD1	once	TRBV5-4	TRBJ2-1	CASSSQTGASYNEQFF	TGTGCCAGCAGCTCGCAAACAGGGGCCTCCTACAATGAGCAGTTCTTC
-	few	TRBV7-6	TRBJ2-3	CASSLEASSSTDTQYF	TGTGCCAGCAGCTTAGAAGCCTCATCTAGCACAGATACGCAGTATTTT